Given below is one T cell receptor beta chain in context. Its antigen is not known. Trimming stripped 0 bases from V and 7 bases from J, with 10 bases between. The CDR3 consists of 14 residues. Per the germline V gene, CDR1 is SGDLS and CDR2 is YYNGEE. Unrecorded immune exposures were likely, despite nominal health at sampling. This record belongs to a study of cytomegalovirus exposure and HLA in healthy donors. 13 Jbeta primers and 60 Vbeta primers were used for the PCR. The protocol was immunoSEQ multiplex PCR, while the TCRdb copy is restricted to in-frame clones and leaves out a portion. The sample contains approximately 150,000 clones, approximately 79% of which appear only once. Study conclusions and caveats: The study found most TCR sequences rare, yet found some public TCRs in many donors. The study carried out a later analysis of TCR beta sequences. It associated approximately 16,000 of them with specific HLA alleles at a false discovery rate of 0.05. Solely CMV serostatus was available to characterize immune exposure.

The chain joins TRBV9 to TRBJ1-4; no firm D call. The sequence came from a man aged 40-49 years in good health and CMV-seronegative. The source material was PBMCs. This CDR3 is CASSVAPNPEKLFF. The CDR3 DNA follows: TGTGCCAGCAGCGTAGCCCCTAATCCTGAAAAACTGTTTTTT.